This note documents a single T cell receptor beta chain sequence. Its antigen specificity is not known. The input lacks base qualities; no much larger clone sits a single base away. The time point label on this specimen signifies: week 23, last vaccination. Each vaccine dose was 300 ug of a 20-mer mutant IDH1 peptide in Montanide, given subcutaneously with topical imiquimod. All donors had newly diagnosed IDH1-mutant astrocytomas of WHO grade 3 or 4 that showed loss of nuclear ATRX. The samples were drawn from NOA16, a multicentre, single-arm, open-label phase I trial in Germany that tested a mutant IDH1 peptide vaccine in humans for the first time. Genomic DNA for TCRB sequencing was extracted from EDTA blood using the DNeasy Blood and Tissue Kit. The record originates from a study of a mutant IDH1 vaccine in newly diagnosed glioma listed by TCRdb under 2021. About the study as a whole: Patients were given eight vaccinations, in weeks 1, 3, 5, 7, 11, 15, 19 and 23, which matched visits V03 through V10. Six visits were used for peripheral blood collection: V03 (baseline), V05, V07, V10, V12 and V13. Vaccination started 4-6 weeks after radiotherapy alone, or was given together with temozolomide cycles in the groups whose treatment included chemotherapy. Longitudinal TCRB deep sequencing was performed for some 25 treated patients wherever samples were available for exploratory analyses. Before enrollment, most patients had been given radiochemotherapy with temozolomide as standard therapy, while the rest had received either radiotherapy alone or temozolomide alone. Of the roughly 34 treated patients, approximately 62% were male and roughly 40% were female, and a mean age of 40.4 years was recorded.

The study at large found these results: It was noted by the authors that analyses of patient blood samples could not be reproduced owing to sample limitations. Immune responses induced by the vaccine were seen in around 93% of patients across multiple MHC alleles. PBMC samples for TCRB deep sequencing were selected based on availability. Pseudoprogression appeared unrelated to alterations in the top peripheral T cell clonotypes detected by TCRB sequencing.

Library method: the immunoSEQ multiplex PCR assay. Rearranged TCR beta chain sequences were amplified using the hsTCRB Kit according to the manufacturer's protocol. Sequencing of TCRB libraries was carried out on an Illumina MiSeq. Per the original workflow: The kit vendor's proprietary platform handled demultiplexing, trimming and gene mapping. TCRdb stores this immuneACCESS table with in-frame sequences only. Part of the clones is absent; in the studies checked, under half of the shortfall reflects unresolved V genes, and no reason is known for the rest. That table is the source of V, J and clone size, and D and trimming were worked out from the DNA. Counted in this sample were more than 55,000 clones; around 80% of them appeared once. The ten top clones hold about 8.8% of the sample. CDR1 SGHRS and CDR2 YFSETQ were looked up in the germline V gene. Including the terminal cysteine and phenylalanine, the CDR3 comprises 15 residues. The only DNA kept is the CDR3, 45 bases in frame from the first base. Trimming at the junction amounts to 4 bases on V and 1 base on J, and the germline ends lie 13 bases apart.

The chain links TRBV5-1 with TRBJ2-3, with the D gene not confidently named. This receptor was taken from a woman aged 35 to 49 with glioma. Some clones in this sample may be carry-over from other donors' samples. The sequencing here drew on PBMCs, taken from a glioma patient whose treatment included an IDH1 peptide vaccine. In nucleotides, the sequence is TGCGCCAGCAGCGTTTCGGGTTGGGGCACAGATACGCAGTATTTT. Its protein reads: CASSVSGWGTDTQYF.